The clone carrying this T cell receptor (beta chain) was counted between two and nine times. This specimen comes from a study of blood T cells in healthy people across ages. Germline V lookup: CDR1 MNHNY, CDR2 SVGAGI (reference sequence). V was shortened by 2 bases and J by 6 bases, with 11 bases between the two germline ends. This CDR3 region has 14 residues. Through a sample-barcoded 5' primer and a J-beta primer mix, a second PCR was run for roughly 6 to 11 cycles. MiXCR, run by TCRdb on the 5' RACE reads, gives a single entry per CDR3 protein. The sample lists about 1 million distinct CDR3 sequences; under 30% were seen once. These data also featured in a second study, about T cells of mothers and their children.

Sequences were obtained from blood. The V and J genes are TRBV6-6 and TRBJ2-4, with D perhaps matching TRBD1 or TRBD2 (5 bases each). This TCR derives from a girl aged 2 to 9 in good health. CDR3 region: CASSYLGDRNIQYF. The DNA of the CDR3 is TGTGCCAGCAGTTACCTGGGGGACCGAAACATTCAGTACTTC.